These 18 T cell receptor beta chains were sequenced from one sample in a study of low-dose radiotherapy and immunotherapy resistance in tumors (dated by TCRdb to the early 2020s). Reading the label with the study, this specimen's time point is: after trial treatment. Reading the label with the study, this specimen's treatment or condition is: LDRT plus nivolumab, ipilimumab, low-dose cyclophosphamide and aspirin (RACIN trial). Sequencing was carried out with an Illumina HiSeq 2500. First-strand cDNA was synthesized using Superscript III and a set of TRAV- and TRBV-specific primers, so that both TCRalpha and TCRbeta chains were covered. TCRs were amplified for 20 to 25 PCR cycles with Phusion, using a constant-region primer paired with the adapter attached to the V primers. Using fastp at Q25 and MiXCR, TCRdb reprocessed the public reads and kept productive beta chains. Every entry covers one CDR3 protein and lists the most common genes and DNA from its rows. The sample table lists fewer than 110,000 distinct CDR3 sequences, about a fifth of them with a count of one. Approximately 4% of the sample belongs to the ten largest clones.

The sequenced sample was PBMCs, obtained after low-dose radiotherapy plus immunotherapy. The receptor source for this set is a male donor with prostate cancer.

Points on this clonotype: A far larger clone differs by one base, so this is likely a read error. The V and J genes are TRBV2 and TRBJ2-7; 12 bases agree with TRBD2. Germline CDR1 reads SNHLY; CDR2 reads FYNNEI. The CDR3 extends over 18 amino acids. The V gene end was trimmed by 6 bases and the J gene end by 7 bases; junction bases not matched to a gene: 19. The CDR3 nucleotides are TGTGCCAGCAGGATACTACTAGCGGGGGGCCCCTCTGGGGATGAGCAGTACTTC. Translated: CASRILLAGGPSGDEQYF.

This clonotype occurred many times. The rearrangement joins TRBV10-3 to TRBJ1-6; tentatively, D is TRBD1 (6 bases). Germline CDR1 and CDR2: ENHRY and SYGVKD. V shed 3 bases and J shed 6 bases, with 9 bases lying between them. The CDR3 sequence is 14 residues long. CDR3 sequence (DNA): TGTGCCATCAGTGAAGCAGGGGTTAATTCACCCCTCCACTTT. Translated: CAISEAGVNSPLHF.

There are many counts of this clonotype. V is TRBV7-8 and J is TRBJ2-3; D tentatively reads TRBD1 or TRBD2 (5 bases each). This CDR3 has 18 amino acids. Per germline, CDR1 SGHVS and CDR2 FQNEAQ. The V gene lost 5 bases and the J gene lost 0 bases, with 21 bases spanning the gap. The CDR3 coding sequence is TGTGCCAGCAGCCCGAGGCGCCTCGGGACGGCTAGCACAGATACGCAGTATTTT. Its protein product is CASSPRRLGTASTDTQYF.

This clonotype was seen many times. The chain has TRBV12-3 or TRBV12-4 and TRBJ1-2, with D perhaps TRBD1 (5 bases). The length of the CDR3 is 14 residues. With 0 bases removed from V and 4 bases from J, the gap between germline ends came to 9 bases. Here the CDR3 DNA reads TGTGCCAGCAGTTTAGCCAGGGTGGGCTATGGCTACACCTTC. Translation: CASSLARVGYGYTF.

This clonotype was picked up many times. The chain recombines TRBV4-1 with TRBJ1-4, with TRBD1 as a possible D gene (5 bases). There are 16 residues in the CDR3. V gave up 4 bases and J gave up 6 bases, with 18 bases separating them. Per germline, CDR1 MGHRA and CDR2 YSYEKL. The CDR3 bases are TGCGCCAGCAGCCGATTCCCACAGGAGTTGCATGAAAAACTGTTTTTT. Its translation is CASSRFPQELHEKLFF.

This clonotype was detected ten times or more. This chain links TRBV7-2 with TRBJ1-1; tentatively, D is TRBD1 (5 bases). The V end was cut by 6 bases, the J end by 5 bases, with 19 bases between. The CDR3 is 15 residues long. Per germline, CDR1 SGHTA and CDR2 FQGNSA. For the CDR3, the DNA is TGTGCCAGCAGAACTAAGGGGATTCGATGGACTGAAGCTTTCTTT. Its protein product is CASRTKGIRWTEAFF.

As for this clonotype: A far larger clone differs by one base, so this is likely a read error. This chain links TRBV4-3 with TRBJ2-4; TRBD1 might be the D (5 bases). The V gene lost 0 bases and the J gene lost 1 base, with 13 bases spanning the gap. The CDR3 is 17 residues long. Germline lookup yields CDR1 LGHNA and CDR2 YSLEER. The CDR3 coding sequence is TGCGCCAGCAGCCAAGATTTTTTGGGGCCGGCCAAAAACATTCAGTACTTC. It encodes CASSQDFLGPAKNIQYF.

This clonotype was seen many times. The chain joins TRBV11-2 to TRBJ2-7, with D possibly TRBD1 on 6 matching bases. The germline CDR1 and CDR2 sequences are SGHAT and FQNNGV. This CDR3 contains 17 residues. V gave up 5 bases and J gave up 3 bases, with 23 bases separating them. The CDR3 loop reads CASSLNTGLRADYEQYF. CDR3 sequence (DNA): TGTGCCAGCAGCCTCAACACAGGGTTAAGGGCGGACTACGAGCAGTACTTC.

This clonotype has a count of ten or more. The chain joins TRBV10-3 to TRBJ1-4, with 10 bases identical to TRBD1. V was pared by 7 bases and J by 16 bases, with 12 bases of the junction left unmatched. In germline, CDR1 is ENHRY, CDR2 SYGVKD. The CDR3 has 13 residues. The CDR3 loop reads CAITAGQGTARFF. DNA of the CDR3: TGTGCCATCACGGCGGGACAGGGGACCGCCAGGTTTTTT.

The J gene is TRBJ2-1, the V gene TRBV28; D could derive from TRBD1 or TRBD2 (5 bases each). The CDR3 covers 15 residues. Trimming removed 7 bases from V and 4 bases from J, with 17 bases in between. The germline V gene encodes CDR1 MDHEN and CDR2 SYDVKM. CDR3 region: CASTRGQGKYNEQFF. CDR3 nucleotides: TGTGCCAGCACACGAGGGCAGGGAAAGTACAATGAGCAGTTCTTC.

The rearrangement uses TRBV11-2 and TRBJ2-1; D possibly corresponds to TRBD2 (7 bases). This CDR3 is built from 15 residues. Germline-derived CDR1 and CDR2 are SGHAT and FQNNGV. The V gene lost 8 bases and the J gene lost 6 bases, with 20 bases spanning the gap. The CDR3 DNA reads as TGTGCCAGCTCCCTGGGCGGGGGCCCTATCAATGAGCAGTTCTTC. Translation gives CASSLGGGPINEQFF.

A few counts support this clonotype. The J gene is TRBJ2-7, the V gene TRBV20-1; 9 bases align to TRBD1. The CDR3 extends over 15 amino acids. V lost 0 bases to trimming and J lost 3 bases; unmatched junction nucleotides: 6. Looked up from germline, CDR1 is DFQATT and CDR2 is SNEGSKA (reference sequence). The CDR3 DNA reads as TGCAGTGCTAGAGATCGAGGGACAGGGATCTACGAGCAGTACTTC. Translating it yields CSARDRGTGIYEQYF.

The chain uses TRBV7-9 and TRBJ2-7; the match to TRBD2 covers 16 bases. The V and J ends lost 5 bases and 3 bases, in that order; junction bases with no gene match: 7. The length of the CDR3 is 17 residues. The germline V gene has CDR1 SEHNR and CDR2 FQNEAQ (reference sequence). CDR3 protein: CASSPGTSGRVLYEQYF. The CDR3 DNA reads TGTGCCAGCAGCCCCGGGACTAGCGGGAGGGTCCTCTACGAGCAGTACTTC. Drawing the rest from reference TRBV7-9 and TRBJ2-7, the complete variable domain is DTGVSQNPRHKITKRGQNVTFRCDPISEHNRLYWYRQTLGQGPEFLTYFQNEAQLEKSRLLSDRFSAERPKGSFSTLEIQRTEQGDSAMYLCASSPGTSGRVLYEQYFGPGTRLTVT.

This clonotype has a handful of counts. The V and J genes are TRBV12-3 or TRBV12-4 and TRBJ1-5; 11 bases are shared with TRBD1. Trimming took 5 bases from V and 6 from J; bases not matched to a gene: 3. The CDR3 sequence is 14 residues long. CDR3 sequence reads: CASSGTGGGQPQHF. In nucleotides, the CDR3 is TGTGCCAGCAGTGGGACAGGGGGAGGTCAGCCCCAGCATTTT.

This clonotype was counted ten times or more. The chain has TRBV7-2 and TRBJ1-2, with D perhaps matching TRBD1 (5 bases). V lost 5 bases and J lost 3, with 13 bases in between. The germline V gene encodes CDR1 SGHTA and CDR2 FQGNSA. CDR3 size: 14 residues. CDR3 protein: CASSLAGDYYGYTF. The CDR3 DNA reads TGTGCCAGCAGCCTCGCGGGGGATTACTATGGCTACACCTTC.

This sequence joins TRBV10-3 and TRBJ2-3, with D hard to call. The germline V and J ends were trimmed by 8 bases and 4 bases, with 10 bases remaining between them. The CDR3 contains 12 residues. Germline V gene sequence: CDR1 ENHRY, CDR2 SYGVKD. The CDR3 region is CAISDEADTQYF. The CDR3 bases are TGTGCCATCTCCGATGAGGCAGATACGCAGTATTTT.

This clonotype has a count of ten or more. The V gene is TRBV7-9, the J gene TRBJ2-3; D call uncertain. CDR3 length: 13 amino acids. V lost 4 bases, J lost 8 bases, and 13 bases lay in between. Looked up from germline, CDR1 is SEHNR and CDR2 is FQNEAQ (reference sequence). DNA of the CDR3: TGTGCCAGCAGCTCCACAGCGTTTACTACGCAGTATTTT. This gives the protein CASSSTAFTTQYF.

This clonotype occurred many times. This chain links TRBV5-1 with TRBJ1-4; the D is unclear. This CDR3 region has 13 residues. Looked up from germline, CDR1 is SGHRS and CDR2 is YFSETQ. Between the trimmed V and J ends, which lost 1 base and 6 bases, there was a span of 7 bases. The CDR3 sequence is CASSLNPDEKLFF. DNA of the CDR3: TGCGCCAGCAGCTTGAACCCGGATGAAAAACTGTTTTTT.